The rows below give T cell receptor beta chains drawn from one sample of a study of human T cells and chemical hapten exposure. One entry per CDR3 protein results from TCRdb running MiXCR on the RACE reads. This table has approximately 350,000 distinct CDR3 sequences, about 6% appearing once. Sequenced here: whole blood, sampled in connection with sensitization to the hapten diphenylcyclopropenone (DPC). The origin of the receptors is a woman between 18 and 29 years old with alopecia areata. Some clones in this sample may be carry-over from other donors' samples. Both conserved end residues are part of each CDR3. D genes are given only for firm matches. Clone size appears in some rows only: once, few, many, or a class for an expanded clone.

V gene	J gene	D gene	clone size	CDR3 protein	CDR3 DNA
TRBV7-3	TRBJ1-4	-	-	CASSLNRGIYWCEKLFF	TGTGCCAGCAGCTTAAATAGGGGTATCTATTGGTGTGAAAAACTGTTTTTT
TRBV18	TRBJ1-1	-	-	CASSPLREGTEAFF	TGTGCCAGCTCACCCCTTAGGGAAGGTACTGAAGCTTTCTTT
TRBV2	TRBJ1-1	-	few	CASSEIEGTAEAFF	TGTGCCAGCAGTGAGATCGAGGGAACCGCTGAAGCTTTCTTT
TRBV6-5	TRBJ2-5	-	-	CASSYRRALRETQYF	TGTGCCAGCAGTTATAGGAGGGCTCTCCGCGAGACCCAGTACTTC
TRBV6-6	TRBJ1-5	-	many	CASSYSIVVGNQPQHF	TGTGCCAGCAGTTACTCGATAGTAGTGGGCAATCAGCCCCAGCATTTT
TRBV5-1	TRBJ2-6	-	few	CASGNRDGPGWSGANVLTF	TGCGCCAGCGGCAACAGGGATGGGCCCGGTTGGTCTGGGGCCAACGTCCTGACTTTC
TRBV2	TRBJ2-7	TRBD2	many	CASSLSGVPYEQYF	TGTGCCAGCAGCCTTAGCGGGGTCCCCTACGAGCAGTACTTC
TRBV13	TRBJ1-6	TRBD1	many	CASSSFDRAESPLHF	TGTGCCAGCAGCTCCTTCGACAGGGCCGAATCACCCCTCCACTTT
TRBV7-3	TRBJ1-1	-	many	CASSLIPGLEAFF	TGTGCCAGCAGCTTAATCCCCGGGCTTGAAGCTTTCTTT
TRBV6-2/TRBV6-3	TRBJ1-6	TRBD1	many	CASSYSLGQDNSPLHF	TGTGCCAGCAGTTACTCCCTCGGACAGGATAATTCACCCCTCCACTTT
TRBV6-5	TRBJ2-6	TRBD1	many	CASSRQGARGANVLTF	TGTGCCAGCTCAAGGCAGGGGGCGCGGGGGGCCAACGTCCTGACTTTC
TRBV6-6	TRBJ1-2	-	few	CASVSFDGYTF	TGTGCCAGCGTTAGTTTCGATGGCTACACCTTC
TRBV30	TRBJ1-5	-	-	CAWSVLGPENQPQHF	TGTGCCTGGAGTGTACTAGGGCCGGAGAATCAGCCCCAGCATTTT
TRBV12-3/TRBV12-4	TRBJ1-1	-	many	CASRLGPRRGTEAFF	TGTGCCAGCAGGTTAGGGCCCCGGCGGGGGACTGAAGCTTTCTTT
TRBV7-2	TRBJ1-1	-	-	CASSPYRGPRLNEAFF	TGTGCCAGCAGCCCTTACCGTGGCCCCCGGCTAAATGAAGCTTTCTTT
TRBV29-1	TRBJ2-3	-	many	CSVGGRSTDTQYF	TGCAGCGTCGGGGGTCGTAGCACAGATACGCAGTATTTT
TRBV15	TRBJ2-3	-	few	CATSRDPSHTQYF	TGTGCCACCAGCAGAGATCCATCTCATACGCAGTATTTT
TRBV5-8	TRBJ2-2	TRBD1	many	CASQGQGYTGELFF	TGTGCCAGCCAAGGACAGGGCTACACCGGGGAGCTGTTTTTT
TRBV6-5	TRBJ1-2	TRBD1	few	CASTRGDRANYGYTF	TGTGCCAGCACCAGGGGGGACAGGGCTAACTATGGCTACACCTTC
TRBV29-1	TRBJ2-3	-	many	CSVDRQGTDTQYF	TGCAGCGTTGACCGGCAGGGGACAGATACGCAGTATTTT
TRBV20-1	TRBJ1-4	-	many	CSVGATNEKLFF	TGCAGTGTCGGGGCAACTAATGAAAAACTGTTTTTT
TRBV29-1	TRBJ1-2	-	many	CSVEGGWMGDGYTF	TGCAGCGTTGAAGGAGGGTGGATGGGGGATGGCTACACCTTC